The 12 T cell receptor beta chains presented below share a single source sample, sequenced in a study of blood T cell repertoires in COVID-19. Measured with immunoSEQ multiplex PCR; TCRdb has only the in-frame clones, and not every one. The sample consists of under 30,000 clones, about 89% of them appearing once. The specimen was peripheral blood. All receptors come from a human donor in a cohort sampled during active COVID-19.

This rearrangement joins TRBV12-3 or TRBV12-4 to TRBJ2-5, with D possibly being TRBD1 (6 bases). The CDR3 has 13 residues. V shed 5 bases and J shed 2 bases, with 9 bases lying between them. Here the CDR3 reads CASSPGHQETQYF. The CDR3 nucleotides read TGTGCCAGCAGTCCGGGACATCAAGAGACCCAGTACTTC.

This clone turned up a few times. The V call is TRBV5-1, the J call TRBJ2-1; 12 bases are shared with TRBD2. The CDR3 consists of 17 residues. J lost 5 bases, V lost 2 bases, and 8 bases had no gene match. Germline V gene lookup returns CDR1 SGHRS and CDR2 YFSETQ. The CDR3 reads CASSLSPLAGGHNEQFF. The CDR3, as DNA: TGCGCCAGCAGCTTAAGTCCTCTAGCGGGGGGGCACAATGAGCAGTTCTTC.

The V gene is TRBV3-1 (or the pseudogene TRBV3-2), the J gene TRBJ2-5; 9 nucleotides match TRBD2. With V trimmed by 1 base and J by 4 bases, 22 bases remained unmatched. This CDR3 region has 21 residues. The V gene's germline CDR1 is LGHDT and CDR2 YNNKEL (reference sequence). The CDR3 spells CASSQAPFRLRGGAGGETQYF. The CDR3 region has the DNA TGTGCCAGCAGCCAAGCCCCGTTCCGACTTCGCGGGGGGGCTGGAGGAGAGACCCAGTACTTC.

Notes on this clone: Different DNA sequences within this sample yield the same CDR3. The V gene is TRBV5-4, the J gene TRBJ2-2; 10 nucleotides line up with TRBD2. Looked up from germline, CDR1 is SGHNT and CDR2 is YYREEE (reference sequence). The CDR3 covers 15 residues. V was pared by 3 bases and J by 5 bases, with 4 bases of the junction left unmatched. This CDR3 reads CASSSAGGPTGELFF. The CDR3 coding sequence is TGTGCCAGCAGCTCAGCGGGGGGGCCAACCGGGGAGCTGTTTTTT. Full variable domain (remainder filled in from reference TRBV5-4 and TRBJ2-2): ETGVTQSPTHLIKTRGQQVTLRCSSQSGHNTVSWYQQALGQGPQFIFQYYREEENGRGNFPPRFSGLQFPNYSSELNVNALELDDSALYLCASSSAGGPTGELFFGEGSRLTVL.

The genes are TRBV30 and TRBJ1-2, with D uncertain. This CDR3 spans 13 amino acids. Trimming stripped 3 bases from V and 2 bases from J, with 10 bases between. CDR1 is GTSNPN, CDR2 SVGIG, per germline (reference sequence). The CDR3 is CAWSAAENYGYTF. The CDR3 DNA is TGTGCCTGGAGCGCGGCAGAGAACTATGGCTACACCTTC.

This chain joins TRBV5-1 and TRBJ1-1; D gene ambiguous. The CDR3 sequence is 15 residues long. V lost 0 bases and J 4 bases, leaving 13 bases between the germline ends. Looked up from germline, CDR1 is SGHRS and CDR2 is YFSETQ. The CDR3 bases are TGCGCCAGCAGCTTGGAAGTTTTGGGAGGCACTGAAGCTTTCTTT. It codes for CASSLEVLGGTEAFF.

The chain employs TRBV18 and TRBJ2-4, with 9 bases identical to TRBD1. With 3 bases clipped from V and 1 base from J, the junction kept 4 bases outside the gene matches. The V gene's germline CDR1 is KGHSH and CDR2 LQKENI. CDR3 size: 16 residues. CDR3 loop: CASSPGQGWAKNIQYF. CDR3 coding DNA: TGTGCCAGCTCACCGGGACAGGGATGGGCCAAAAACATTCAGTACTTC. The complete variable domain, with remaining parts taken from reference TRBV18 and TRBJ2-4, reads NAGVMQNPRHLVRRRGQEARLRCSPMKGHSHVYWYRQLPEEGLKFMVYLQKENIIDESGMPKERFSAEFPKEGPSILRIQQVVRGDSAAYFCASSPGQGWAKNIQYFGAGTRLSVL.

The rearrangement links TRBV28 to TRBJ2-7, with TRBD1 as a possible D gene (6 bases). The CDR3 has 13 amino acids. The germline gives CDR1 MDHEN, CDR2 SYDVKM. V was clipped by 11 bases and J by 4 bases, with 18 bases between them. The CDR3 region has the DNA TGTGCCGGCCGGGGTGTGGGGGCTTACGAGCAGTACTTC. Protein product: CAGRGVGAYEQYF.

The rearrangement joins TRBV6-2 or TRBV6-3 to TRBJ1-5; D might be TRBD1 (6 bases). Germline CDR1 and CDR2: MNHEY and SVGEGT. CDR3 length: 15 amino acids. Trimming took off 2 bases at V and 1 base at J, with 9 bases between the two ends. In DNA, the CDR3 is TGTGCCAGCAGTTACGGGGGGGCCAGCAATCAGCCCCAGCATTTT. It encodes CASSYGGASNQPQHF.

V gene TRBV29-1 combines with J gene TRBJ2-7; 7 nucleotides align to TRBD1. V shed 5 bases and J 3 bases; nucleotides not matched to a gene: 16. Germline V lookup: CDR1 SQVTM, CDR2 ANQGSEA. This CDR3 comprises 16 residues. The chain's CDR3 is CSVRQVLGQSGYEQYF. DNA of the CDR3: TGCAGCGTTCGCCAGGTCTTGGGACAGTCCGGCTACGAGCAGTACTTC.

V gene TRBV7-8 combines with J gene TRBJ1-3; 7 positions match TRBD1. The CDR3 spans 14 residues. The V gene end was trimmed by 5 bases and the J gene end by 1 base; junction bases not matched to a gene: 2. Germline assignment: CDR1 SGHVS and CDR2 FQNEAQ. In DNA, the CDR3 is TGTGCCAGCAGCCAGGGGGTTTCTGGAAACACCATATATTTT. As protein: CASSQGVSGNTIYF.

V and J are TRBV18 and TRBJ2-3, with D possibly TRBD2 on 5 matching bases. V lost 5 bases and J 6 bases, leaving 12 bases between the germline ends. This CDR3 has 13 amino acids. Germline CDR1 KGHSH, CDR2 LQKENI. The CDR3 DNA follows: TGTGCCAGCTCATCGGGGAGCATGGATACGCAGTATTTT. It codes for CASSSGSMDTQYF.